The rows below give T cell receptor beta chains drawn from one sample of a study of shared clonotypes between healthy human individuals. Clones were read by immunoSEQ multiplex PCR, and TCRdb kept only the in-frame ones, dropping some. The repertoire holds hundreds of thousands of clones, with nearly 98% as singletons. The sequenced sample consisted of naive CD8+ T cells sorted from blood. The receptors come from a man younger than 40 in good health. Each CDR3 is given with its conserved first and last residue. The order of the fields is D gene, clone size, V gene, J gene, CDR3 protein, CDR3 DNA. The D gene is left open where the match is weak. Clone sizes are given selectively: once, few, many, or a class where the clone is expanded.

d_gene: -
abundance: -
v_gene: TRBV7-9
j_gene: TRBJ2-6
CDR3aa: CASRDEASGANVLTF
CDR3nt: TGTGCCAGCAGGGACGAGGCCTCTGGGGCCAACGTCCTGACTTTC

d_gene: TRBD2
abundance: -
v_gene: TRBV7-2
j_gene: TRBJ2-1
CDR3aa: CASSQGLAGGPSYNEQFF
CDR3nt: TGTGCCAGCAGCCAAGGACTAGCGGGAGGGCCCTCGTACAATGAGCAGTTCTTC

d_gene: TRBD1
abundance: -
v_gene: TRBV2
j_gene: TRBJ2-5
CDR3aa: CASSPGPGGAETQYF
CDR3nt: TGTGCCAGCAGTCCAGGGCCAGGGGGCGCAGAGACCCAGTACTTC

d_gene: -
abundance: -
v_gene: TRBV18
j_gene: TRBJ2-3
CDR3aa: CASSPGGDTQYF
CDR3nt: TGTGCCAGCTCACCTGGGGGCGATACGCAGTATTTT

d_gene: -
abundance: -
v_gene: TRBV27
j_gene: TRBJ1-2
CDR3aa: CASTTLSSGGPHYGYTF
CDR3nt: TGTGCCAGCACCACCTTATCAAGCGGGGGCCCCCATTATGGCTACACCTTC

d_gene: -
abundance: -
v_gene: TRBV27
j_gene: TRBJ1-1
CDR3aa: CASSFTGRTEAFF
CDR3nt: TGTGCCAGCAGTTTCACAGGGCGGACTGAAGCTTTCTTT

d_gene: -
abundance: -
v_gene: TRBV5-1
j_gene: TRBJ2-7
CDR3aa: CASSLGDAEYEQYF
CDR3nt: TGCGCCAGCAGCTTGGGGGACGCCGAGTACGAGCAGTACTTC

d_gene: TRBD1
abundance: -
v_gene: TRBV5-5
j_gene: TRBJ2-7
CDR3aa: CASSPDRARYEQYF
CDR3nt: TGTGCCAGCAGCCCGGACAGGGCGCGCTACGAGCAGTACTTC

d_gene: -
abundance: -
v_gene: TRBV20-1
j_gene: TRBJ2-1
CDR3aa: CKGDEQFF
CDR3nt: TGCAAGGGTGATGAGCAGTTCTTC

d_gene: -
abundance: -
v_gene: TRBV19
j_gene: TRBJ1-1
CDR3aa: CASSIGENTEAFF
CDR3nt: TGTGCCAGTAGTATTGGGGAGAACACTGAAGCTTTCTTT

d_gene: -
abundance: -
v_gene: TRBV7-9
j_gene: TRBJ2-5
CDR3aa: CASSFGVALRQETQYF
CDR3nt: TGTGCCAGCAGCTTTGGAGTAGCGCTACGTCAAGAGACCCAGTACTTC

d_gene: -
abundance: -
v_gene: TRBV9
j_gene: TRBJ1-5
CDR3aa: CASSGGTHQPQHF
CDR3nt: TGTGCCAGCAGCGGGGGGACGCATCAGCCCCAGCATTTT

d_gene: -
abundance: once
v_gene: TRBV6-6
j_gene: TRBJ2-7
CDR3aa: CASSYTGPEQYF
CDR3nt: TGTGCCAGCAGTTACACGGGGCCCGAGCAGTACTTC

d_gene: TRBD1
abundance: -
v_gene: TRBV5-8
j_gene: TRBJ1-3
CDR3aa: CASSLRGLGGNTIYF
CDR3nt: TGTGCCAGCAGCTTGAGGGGGCTGGGTGGAAACACCATATATTTT

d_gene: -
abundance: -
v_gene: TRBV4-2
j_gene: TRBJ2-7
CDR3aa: CASSQPSYEQYF
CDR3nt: TGTGCCAGCAGCCAACCTAGCTACGAGCAGTACTTC

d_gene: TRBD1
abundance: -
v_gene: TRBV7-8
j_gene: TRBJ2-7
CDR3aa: CASSLSKTGDEQYF
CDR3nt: TGTGCCAGCAGCTTATCCAAGACAGGGGACGAGCAGTACTTC

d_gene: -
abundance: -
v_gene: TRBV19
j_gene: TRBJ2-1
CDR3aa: CASSIVRHEQFF
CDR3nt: TGTGCCAGTAGTATAGTCAGGCATGAGCAGTTCTTC

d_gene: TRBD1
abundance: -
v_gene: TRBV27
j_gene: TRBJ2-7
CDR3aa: CASNDRGRTDEQYF
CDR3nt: TGTGCCAGCAACGACAGGGGGCGAACTGATGAGCAGTACTTC

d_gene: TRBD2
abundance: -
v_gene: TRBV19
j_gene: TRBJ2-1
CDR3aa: CASSAGTSSEQFF
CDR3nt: TGTGCCAGTAGTGCCGGGACTAGCAGCGAGCAGTTCTTC

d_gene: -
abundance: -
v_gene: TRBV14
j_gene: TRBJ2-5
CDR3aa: CASSQVGTGPQETQYF
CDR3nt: TGTGCCAGCAGCCAAGTGGGTACAGGACCCCAAGAGACCCAGTACTTC

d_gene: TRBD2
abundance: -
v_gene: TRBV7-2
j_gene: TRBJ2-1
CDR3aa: CASSVLTSGRDEQFF
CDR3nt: TGTGCCAGCAGCGTATTGACTAGCGGGAGGGATGAGCAGTTCTTC

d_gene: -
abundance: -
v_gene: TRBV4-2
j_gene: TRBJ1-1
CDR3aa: CASSQLATEAFF
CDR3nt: TGTGCCAGCAGCCAATTGGCTACTGAAGCTTTCTTT

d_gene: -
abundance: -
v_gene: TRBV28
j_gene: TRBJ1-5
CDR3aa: CASSPGLSRGMYQPQHF
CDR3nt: TGTGCCAGCAGTCCCGGCCTCAGCAGGGGCATGTATCAGCCCCAGCATTTT

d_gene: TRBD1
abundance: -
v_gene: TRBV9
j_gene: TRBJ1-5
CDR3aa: CASGSGTDGQPQHF
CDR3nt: TGTGCCAGCGGATCCGGGACAGACGGTCAGCCCCAGCATTTT

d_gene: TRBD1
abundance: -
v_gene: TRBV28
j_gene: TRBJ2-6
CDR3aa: CASRDRDRVNSGANVLTF
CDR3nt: TGTGCCAGCAGAGACCGGGACAGGGTTAACTCTGGGGCCAACGTCCTGACTTTC

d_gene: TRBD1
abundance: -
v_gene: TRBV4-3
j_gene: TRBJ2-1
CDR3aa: CASSQERVHRGQDEQFF
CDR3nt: TGCGCCAGCAGCCAAGAGCGTGTACACAGGGGGCAGGATGAGCAGTTCTTC

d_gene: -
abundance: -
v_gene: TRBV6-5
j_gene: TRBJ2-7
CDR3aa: CAARPLNAGYEQYF
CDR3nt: TGTGCCGCCCGACCGCTCAATGCCGGCTACGAGCAGTACTTC

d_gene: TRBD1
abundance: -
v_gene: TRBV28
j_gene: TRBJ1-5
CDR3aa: CASSEYDRERDQPQHF
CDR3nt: TGTGCCAGCAGCGAGTACGACAGGGAGAGAGATCAGCCCCAGCATTTT

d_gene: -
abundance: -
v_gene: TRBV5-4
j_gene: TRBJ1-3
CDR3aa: CASSFGFSSGNTIYF
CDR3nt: TGTGCCAGCAGCTTTGGGTTCAGCAGCGGAAACACCATATATTTT

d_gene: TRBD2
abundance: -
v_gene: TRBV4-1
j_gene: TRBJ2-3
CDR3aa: CASRDSGRTTDTQYF
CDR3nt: TGCGCCAGCAGAGATAGCGGGAGGACCACAGATACGCAGTATTTT

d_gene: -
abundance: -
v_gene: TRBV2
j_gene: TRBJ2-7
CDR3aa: CASSEEVGKTTYEQYF
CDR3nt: TGTGCCAGCAGTGAAGAGGTTGGGAAAACGACCTACGAGCAGTACTTC

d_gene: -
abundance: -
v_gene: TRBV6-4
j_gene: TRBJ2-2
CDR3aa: CASRLGDGELFF
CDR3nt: TGTGCCAGCCGGCTTGGAGACGGGGAGCTGTTTTTT

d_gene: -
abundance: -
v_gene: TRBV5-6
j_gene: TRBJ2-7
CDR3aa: CASSFGDYEQYF
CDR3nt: TGTGCCAGCAGCTTCGGGGATTACGAGCAGTACTTC

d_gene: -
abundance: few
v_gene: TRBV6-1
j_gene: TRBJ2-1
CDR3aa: CASSGDSNEQFF
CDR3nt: TGTGCCAGCAGTGGCGACAGTAATGAGCAGTTCTTC

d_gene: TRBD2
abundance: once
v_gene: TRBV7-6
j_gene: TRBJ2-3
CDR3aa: CASGRTSGSTDTQYF
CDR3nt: TGTGCCAGCGGGAGGACTAGCGGGAGTACAGATACGCAGTATTTT

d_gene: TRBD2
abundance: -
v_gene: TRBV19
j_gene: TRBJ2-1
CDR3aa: CATAGTSVVYNEQFF
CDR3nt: TGTGCCACCGCCGGGACTAGCGTTGTCTACAATGAGCAGTTCTTC

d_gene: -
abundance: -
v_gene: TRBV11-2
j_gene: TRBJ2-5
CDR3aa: CASSPRFVAETQYF
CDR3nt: TGTGCCAGCAGCCCTCGCTTTGTAGCAGAGACCCAGTACTTC

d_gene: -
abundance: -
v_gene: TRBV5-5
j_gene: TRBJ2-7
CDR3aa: CASSLTGPTPLQYF
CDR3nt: TGTGCCAGCAGCTTGACTGGGCCGACCCCCCTGCAGTACTTC

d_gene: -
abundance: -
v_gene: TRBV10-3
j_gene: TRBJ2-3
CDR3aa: CAIARQDHTDTQYF
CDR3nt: TGTGCCATCGCAAGACAGGATCACACAGATACGCAGTATTTT

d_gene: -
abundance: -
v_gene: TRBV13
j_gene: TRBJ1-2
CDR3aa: CASSLGSVEGYTF
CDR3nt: TGTGCCAGCAGCTTAGGAAGTGTCGAGGGCTACACCTTC

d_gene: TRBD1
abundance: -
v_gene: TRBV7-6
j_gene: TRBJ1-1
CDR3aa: CASSTKGQVEAFF
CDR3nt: TGTGCCAGCAGCACCAAGGGACAGGTTGAAGCTTTCTTT

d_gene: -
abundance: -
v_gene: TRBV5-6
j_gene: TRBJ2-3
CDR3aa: CASSLGLGLKDTQYF
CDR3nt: TGTGCCAGCAGCTTGGGTCTGGGTCTAAAGGATACGCAGTATTTT

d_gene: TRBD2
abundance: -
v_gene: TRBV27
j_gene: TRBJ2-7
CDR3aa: CASSLSPSGRYYEQYF
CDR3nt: TGTGCCAGCAGTTTATCCCCTAGCGGGAGGTACTACGAGCAGTACTTC

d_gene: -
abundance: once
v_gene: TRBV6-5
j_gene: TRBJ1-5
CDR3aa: CASSYYADQPQHF
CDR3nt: TGTGCCAGCAGTTACTACGCAGATCAGCCCCAGCATTTT

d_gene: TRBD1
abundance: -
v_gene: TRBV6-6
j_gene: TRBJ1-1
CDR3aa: CASSYLGTGIEAFF
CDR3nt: TGTGCCAGCAGTTATTTAGGGACAGGGATTGAAGCTTTCTTT

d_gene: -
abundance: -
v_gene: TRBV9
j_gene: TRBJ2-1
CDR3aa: CASSVGNTNNEQFF
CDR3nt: TGTGCCAGCAGCGTTGGAAATACAAACAATGAGCAGTTCTTC

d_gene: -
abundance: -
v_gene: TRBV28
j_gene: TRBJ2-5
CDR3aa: CASRRRGGGPEETQYF
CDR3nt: TGTGCCAGCAGAAGAAGAGGGGGAGGGCCGGAAGAGACCCAGTACTTC

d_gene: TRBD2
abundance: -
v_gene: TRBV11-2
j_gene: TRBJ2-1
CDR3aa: CASSLVGSGRYDNEQFF
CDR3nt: TGTGCCAGCAGCTTAGTAGGTAGCGGGAGATATGACAATGAGCAGTTCTTC

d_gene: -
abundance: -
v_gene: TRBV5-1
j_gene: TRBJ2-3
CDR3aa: CASSSRTDSTDTQYF
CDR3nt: TGCGCCAGCAGCTCTAGAACGGACAGCACAGATACGCAGTATTTT

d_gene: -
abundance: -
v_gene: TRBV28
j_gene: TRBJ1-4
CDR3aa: CASSSLDRRGEKLFF
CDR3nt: TGTGCCAGCAGTTCCCTCGACAGGAGGGGTGAAAAACTGTTTTTT

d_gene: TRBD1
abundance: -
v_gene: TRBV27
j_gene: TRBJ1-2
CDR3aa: CASSLVGGEDGYTF
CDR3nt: TGTGCCAGCAGTTTAGTAGGGGGCGAGGACGGCTACACCTTC

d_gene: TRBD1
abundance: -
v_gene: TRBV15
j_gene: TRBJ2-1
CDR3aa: CATSGRDRGLNNEQFF
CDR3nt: TGTGCCACCAGCGGAAGAGACAGGGGCCTAAACAATGAGCAGTTCTTC

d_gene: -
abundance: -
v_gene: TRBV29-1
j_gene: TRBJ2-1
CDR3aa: CSFFSGVRYNEQFF
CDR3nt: TGCAGCTTTTTTTCGGGGGTTCGTTACAATGAGCAGTTCTTC

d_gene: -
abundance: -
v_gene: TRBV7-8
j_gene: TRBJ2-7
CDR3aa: CASSFAADGSTYEQYF
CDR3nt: TGTGCCAGCAGCTTCGCAGCGGACGGCAGTACCTACGAGCAGTACTTC

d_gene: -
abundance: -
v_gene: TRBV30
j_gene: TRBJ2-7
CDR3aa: CAWRGVRGYEQYF
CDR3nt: TGTGCCTGGAGAGGGGTGCGGGGCTACGAGCAGTACTTC

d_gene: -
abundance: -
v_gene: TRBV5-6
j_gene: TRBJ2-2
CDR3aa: CASSLGRAGELFF
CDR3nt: TGTGCCAGCAGCTTGGGAAGGGCCGGGGAGCTGTTTTTT

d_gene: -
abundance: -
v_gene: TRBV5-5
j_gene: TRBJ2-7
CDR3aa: CSSSFIPGTGRDEQYF
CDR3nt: TGTTCCAGCAGTTTTATCCCCGGGACCGGGCGAGACGAGCAGTACTTC

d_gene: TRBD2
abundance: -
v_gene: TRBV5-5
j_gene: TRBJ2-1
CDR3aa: CASSLGSGSGHEQFF
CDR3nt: TGTGCCAGCAGCTTGGGGAGCGGGAGTGGGCATGAGCAGTTCTTC

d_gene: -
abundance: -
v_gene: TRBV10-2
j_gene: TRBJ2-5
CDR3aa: CASRGETQYF
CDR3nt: TGCGCCAGCAGAGGAGAGACCCAGTACTTC

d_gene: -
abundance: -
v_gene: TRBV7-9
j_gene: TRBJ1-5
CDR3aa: CASSLDGSNQPQHF
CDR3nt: TGTGCCAGCAGCTTAGACGGAAGCAATCAGCCCCAGCATTTT